These T cell receptor beta chains were read from a single sample in a study of early T cells in non-severe SARS-CoV-2 infection. TCRdb reprocessed the 5' RACE reads via MiXCR and lists one record per CDR3 protein. This sample has 55,000 to 65,000 distinct CDR3 sequences, with roughly 13% found just once. The material was whole blood, obtained at baseline. These TCRs come from an adult who was a healthcare worker with PCR-confirmed SARS-CoV-2 infection or an uninfected control (not recorded which). The CDR3 runs from the conserved cysteine through the conserved F or W. Each record gives: J gene, V gene, CDR3 protein.

TRBJ2-4	TRBV28	CASSLFFSYGGAKNIQYF
TRBJ1-1	TRBV4-3	CASSQDAGWITEAFF
TRBJ2-1	TRBV29-1	CSSNPDSSNEQFF
TRBJ2-7	TRBV30	CAWRTSGTYEQYF
TRBJ2-7	TRBV15	CATSRGRGSYEQYF
TRBJ2-1	TRBV27	CASSLSLYNEQFF
TRBJ1-1	TRBV28	CASSPRGGNTEAFF
TRBJ2-1	TRBV7-9	CASSAEYSYNEQFF
TRBJ1-5	TRBV11-2	CASSLEYNQPQHF
TRBJ2-1	TRBV7-2	CASSLPGGSTYNEQFF
TRBJ1-3	TRBV7-6	CASSLDGPTSSGNTIYF
TRBJ1-2	TRBV18	CASSLFRRGQGEHSYGYTF
TRBJ2-7	TRBV7-2	CASSLDRGAYEQYF
TRBJ2-7	TRBV3-1	CASSQDRGLENEQYF
TRBJ1-2	TRBV10-2	CASSENRGDGYTF
TRBJ2-5	TRBV5-6	CASSFGTRKETQYF
TRBJ2-7	TRBV7-2	CASSLRGREQYF
TRBJ2-3	TRBV7-2	CASEERGSTDTQYF
TRBJ2-7	TRBV27	CASSFGAEQYF
TRBJ1-4	TRBV5-1	CASSLAGDNEKLFF
TRBJ2-6	TRBV19	CASSTSRGQGARTGANVLTF
TRBJ1-1	TRBV20-1	CSGRTGATEAFF
TRBJ1-2	TRBV7-6	CASSFRPGQPNYGYTF
TRBJ1-1	TRBV7-9	CASSLSLSEAFF
TRBJ2-5	TRBV10-3	CAISETGEGETQYF
TRBJ2-1	TRBV6-4	CASSDGYYNEQFF
TRBJ2-1	TRBV28	CASSLAGAHYNEQFF
TRBJ1-4	TRBV19	CASSLGLGEKLFF
TRBJ2-7	TRBV28	CASRAAGTDHEQYF
TRBJ2-5	TRBV25-1	CASSEIAGTQETQYF
TRBJ1-1	TRBV7-8	CASSLDAGNTEAFF
TRBJ1-5	TRBV19	CASSMLGNQPQHF
TRBJ2-1	TRBV2	CASRGSGGYNEQFF
TRBJ2-2	TRBV12-3/TRBV12-4	CASSLAYLQVEGDTGELFF
TRBJ2-3	TRBV11-2	CASSLPTGGADTQYF
TRBJ2-5	TRBV28	CASSPPYGAETQYF
TRBJ2-4	TRBV11-2	CASSPGLAGGSQNIQYF